One T cell receptor beta chain is described in this entry. This sample was taken from a study of blood T cell repertoires in COVID-19. Turning to the study itself: Researchers got acute and convalescent COVID-19 samples from the United States, Italy and Spain. PBMCs, B-cell-depleted T cells, or T cells provided the cDNA or gDNA that made up the material.

The authors' processing: Cell counts per sample came from amplifying reference gene primers. Profiled with immunoSEQ multiplex PCR; TCRdb holds only in-frame clones, not every one. D and trimming were read from the DNA, whereas the V and J calls and clone size are those reported in that table. The table records around 100,000 clones, 84% of them present only once. Germline-derived CDR1 and CDR2 are LNHDA and SQIVND (reference sequence). This CDR3 comprises 12 residues. V was clipped by 6 bases and J by 4 bases, with 9 bases between them. Sequenced sample: peripheral blood. This sequence originates from a human donor in a cohort sampled during active or convalescent COVID-19. The chain joins TRBV19 to TRBJ1-2; no clear D gene. The CDR3 sequence is CASRPSGYGYTF. The CDR3 nucleotides read TGTGCCAGTAGGCCCAGTGGCTATGGCTACACCTTC.